The rows below give T cell receptor beta chains drawn from one sample of a study of CD8 T cells in ankylosing spondylitis. One entry per CDR3 protein, called by TCRdb with MiXCR from the 5' RACE reads. The table includes 750,000 to 850,000 distinct CDR3 sequences, about 11% detected once. Material: blood, either unsorted or a sorted T cell fraction (not recorded which). These receptors were collected from a male donor with ankylosing spondylitis. Each CDR3 is given with its conserved first and last residue. The order of the fields is D gene, V gene, J gene, CDR3 length, clone size, CDR3 DNA, CDR3 protein. The D gene is left open where the match is weak. A clone size is listed for some rows: how often the clone was seen (once, few, many), or a class if it is expanded.

>-|TRBV4-2|TRBJ2-5|13|-
TGTGCCACCGCGGCCCGTCATCAGGGGACCCAGTACTTC
CATAARHQGTQYF
>-|TRBV15|TRBJ1-1|12|many
TGTGCCACCAGCCTCATGAACACTGAAGCTTTCTTT
CATSLMNTEAFF
>-|TRBV27|TRBJ2-7|15|-
TGTGCCAGCAGTTTAATGGCGGGGGCGTCCTACGAGCAGTACTTC
CASSLMAGASYEQYF
>-|TRBV5-5|TRBJ1-5|17|few
TGTGCCAGCAGCTTGGCAACAGGCCTGGGGAGCAATCAGCCCCAGCATTTT
CASSLATGLGSNQPQHF
>-|TRBV2|TRBJ1-2|13|few
TGTGCCAGCAGTGAACGGGTCCTGAATGGCTACACCTTC
CASSERVLNGYTF
>-|TRBV7-8|TRBJ2-1|14|-
TGTGCCAGCAGCTCCCGACTCACCAAAGATGAGCAGTTCTTC
CASSSRLTKDEQFF
>-|TRBV6-2/TRBV6-3|TRBJ2-3|15|-
TGTGCCAGCAGTTACTCTCCTTGGGTCACAGATACGCAGTATTTT
CASSYSPWVTDTQYF
>TRBD1|TRBV24-1|TRBJ2-5|15|many
TGTGCCACCAGTGATGCCGGACAGGGTCGCAAGACCCAGTACTTC
CATSDAGQGRKTQYF
>-|TRBV5-6|TRBJ2-1|16|-
TGTGCCAGCAGCTTCGGTCCGCGGCTTTCCTACAATGAGCAGTTCTTC
CASSFGPRLSYNEQFF
>-|TRBV9|TRBJ2-6|15|many
TGTGCCAGCAGCGTATTGGGAGCCCGGGCCAACGTCCTGACTTTC
CASSVLGARANVLTF
>-|TRBV29-1|TRBJ1-1|15|many
TGCAGCGTTGGACCGGGTTGGGGGATGAACACTGAAGCTTTCTTT
CSVGPGWGMNTEAFF
>TRBD1|TRBV20-1|TRBJ1-5|17|-
TGCAGTGCTAGAGATAACGGACAGGGATACGGAAGGAAGCCCCAGCATTTT
CSARDNGQGYGRKPQHF
>TRBD1|TRBV3-1|TRBJ2-2|18|-
TGTGCCAGCAGCCAAGGAACGGGACAGGGGGCACACACCGGGGAGCTGTTTTTT
CASSQGTGQGAHTGELFF
>-|TRBV20-1|TRBJ2-7|12|few
TGCAGTGCTAGCGGGATTATCTACGAGCAGTACTTC
CSASGIIYEQYF
>TRBD2|TRBV24-1|TRBJ2-3|18|-
TGTGCCACCAGTGATTCCCTCCTCACTAGCGGCTACACAGATACGCAGTATTTT
CATSDSLLTSGYTDTQYF
>-|TRBV7-6|TRBJ2-2|17|-
TGTGCCAGCAGCCTAACACAGGGATCGGTGAACACCGGGGAGCTGTTTTTT
CASSLTQGSVNTGELFF